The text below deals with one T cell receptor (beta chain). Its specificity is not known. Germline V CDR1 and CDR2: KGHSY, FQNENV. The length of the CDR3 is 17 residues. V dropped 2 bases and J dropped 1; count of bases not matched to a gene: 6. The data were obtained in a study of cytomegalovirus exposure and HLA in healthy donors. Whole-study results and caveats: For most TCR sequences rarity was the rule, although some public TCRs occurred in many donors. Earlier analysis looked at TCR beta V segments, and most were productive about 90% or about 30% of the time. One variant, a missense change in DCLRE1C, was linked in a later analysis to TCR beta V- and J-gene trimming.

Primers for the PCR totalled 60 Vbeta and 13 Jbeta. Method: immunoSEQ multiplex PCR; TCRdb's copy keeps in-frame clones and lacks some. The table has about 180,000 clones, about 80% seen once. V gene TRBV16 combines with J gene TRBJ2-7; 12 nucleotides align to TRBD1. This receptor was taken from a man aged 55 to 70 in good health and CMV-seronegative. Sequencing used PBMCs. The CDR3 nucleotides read TGTGCCAGCAGCCAAATGGGACAGGGGGCGGGGTCCTACGAGCAGTACTTC. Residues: CASSQMGQGAGSYEQYF. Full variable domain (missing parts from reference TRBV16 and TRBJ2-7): GEEVAQTPKHLVRGEGQKAKLYCAPIKGHSYVFWYQQVLKNEFKFLISFQNENVFDETGMPKERFSAKCLPNSPCSLEIQATKLEDSAVYFCASSQMGQGAGSYEQYFGPGTRLTVT.